The 24 T cell receptor beta chains below come from one sample, sequenced in a study of T cell repertoires in cytomegalovirus infection. Each CDR3 protein is one row after TCRdb ran MiXCR on the reads. The data contain just over 150,000 distinct CDR3 sequences, around 24% of them singletons. The source material was PBMCs. These receptor sequences come from a human donor in good health (CMV status not recorded). Some clones in this sample may be carry-over from other donors' samples.

This clonotype occurred a few times. V is TRBV4-1 and J is TRBJ2-6; D is possibly TRBD2 (5 bases). Trimming shortened V by 1 base and J by 2 bases, and 9 bases separated the two germline ends. Germline V gives CDR1 MGHRA, CDR2 YSYEKL. The CDR3 runs to 16 residues. The DNA for the CDR3 is TGCGCCAGCAGCCAAGTTATGAGGGCTGGGGCCAACGTCCTGACTTTC. The encoded protein is CASSQVMRAGANVLTF.

This clonotype has only a few counts. The V and J genes are TRBV6-4 and TRBJ1-2; 8 bases agree with TRBD1. Germline CDR1 MRHNA, CDR2 SNTAGT. V gave up 3 bases and J gave up 4 bases; unmatched junction bases: 1. This CDR3 contains 13 residues. The CDR3 reads CASSDGQGYGYTF. CDR3 coding DNA: TGTGCCAGCAGTGATGGACAGGGCTATGGCTACACCTTC.

This clonotype was observed a handful of times. The DNA for the CDR3 is TGTGCCAGCAGCTTAGCGCGTCGGAGGGACACTGAAGCTTTCTTT. Translating gives CASSLARRRDTEAFF. V is TRBV7-2 and J is TRBJ1-1; D uncertain. Germline loops: CDR1 SGHTA, CDR2 FQGNSA. Trimming stripped 0 bases from V and 3 bases from J, with 11 bases between. CDR3 length: 15 amino acids.

The chain has TRBV20-1 and TRBJ1-2; 7 bases fit TRBD1. The germline V gene has CDR1 DFQATT and CDR2 SNEGSKA (reference sequence). J was trimmed by 5 bases and V by 3 bases; bases with no gene match: 15. The CDR3 totals 16 residues. The CDR3 sequence: CSASTNFAGQLYGYTF. CDR3 DNA sequence: TGCAGTGCTAGTACTAACTTTGCGGGACAGCTTTATGGCTACACCTTC.

This clonotype was detected a few times. The rearrangement links TRBV7-2 to TRBJ1-5; the match to TRBD1 covers 9 bases. After removal of 3 bases from V and 5 bases from J, the junction contained 14 bases not matched to a gene. The CDR3 length is 18 residues. Per the germline V gene, CDR1 is SGHTA and CDR2 is FQGNSA. DNA of the CDR3: TGTGCCAGCAGCTTGGATGACAGGGGGAGACTAGCGGATCAGCCCCAGCATTTT. As protein: CASSLDDRGRLADQPQHF.

In this sample, this clonotype turned up many times. The chain is built from TRBV11-2 and TRBJ1-1; D possibly corresponds to TRBD1 (6 bases). Germline V CDR1 and CDR2: SGHAT, FQNNGV. The CDR3 spans 15 residues. The V end lost 0 bases, the J end lost 4 bases, and 12 bases lay between the germline ends. The CDR3, as DNA: TGTGCCAGCAGCTTAGATCAGGGGTTCGGCACTGAAGCTTTCTTT. It specifies CASSLDQGFGTEAFF.

With regard to this clonotype: Being one base from a much bigger clone, this may be a read error. J is TRBJ2-2 and V is TRBV7-8; D is perhaps TRBD1 (6 bases). The germline gives CDR1 SGHVS, CDR2 FQNEAQ. This CDR3 region has 15 residues. The chain's CDR3 is CASSLVQGNTGALFF. The DNA of the CDR3 is TGTGCCAGCAGCTTAGTACAGGGCAACACCGGGGCGCTGTTTTTT.

V usage is TRBV2 and J usage is TRBJ2-5; D might be TRBD2 (6 bases). The CDR3 has 12 amino acids. Per the germline V gene, CDR1 is SNHLY and CDR2 is FYNNEI. The CDR3 nucleotides read TGTGTCAGGAGTGCGGGACAAGAGACCCAGTACTTC. It encodes CVRSAGQETQYF.

This clonotype was detected a few times. The chain recombines TRBV30 with TRBJ1-3, with D unresolved. The germline V gene encodes CDR1 GTSNPN and CDR2 SVGIG (reference sequence). The CDR3 loop spans 12 amino acids. V gave up 4 bases and J gave up 1 base, with 5 bases separating them. The CDR3 loop reads CAWTESGNTIYF. CDR3 DNA: TGTGCCTGGACGGAATCTGGAAACACCATATATTTT.

The chain joins TRBV6-1 to TRBJ1-1; D may be TRBD1 (5 bases). The germline CDR1 and CDR2 sequences are MNHNS and SASEGT. Trimming took 6 bases from V and 4 from J, leaving 18 bases between them. The CDR3 length is 15 residues. This CDR3 reads CASSAAEGWLTEAFF. For the CDR3, the DNA is TGTGCCAGCAGCGCAGCTGAGGGGTGGCTCACTGAAGCTTTCTTT.

V usage is TRBV11-3 and J usage is TRBJ1-1, with a possible D match to TRBD1 (5 bases). CDR1 SGHNT and CDR2 YENEEA come from the germline V gene. The CDR3 consists of 13 residues. The V end lost 5 bases, the J end lost 6 bases, and 13 bases lay between the germline ends. The CDR3 region is CASSVRGVAEAFF. CDR3 in DNA: TGTGCCAGCAGCGTTCGAGGGGTCGCTGAAGCTTTCTTT.

The rearrangement links TRBV7-2 to TRBJ2-3; D may be TRBD1 or TRBD2 (5 bases each). The CDR3 consists of 15 residues. Trimming removed 2 bases at V and 6 bases at J, with 15 bases between. The V gene's germline CDR1 is SGHTA and CDR2 FQGNSA. The CDR3 loop is CASSLSVGAVDTQYF. The CDR3 coding sequence is TGTGCCAGCAGCTTATCCGTCGGGGCCGTGGATACGCAGTATTTT.

This clonotype was seen only a few times. The V gene is TRBV20-1, the J gene TRBJ1-2; 7 bases agree with TRBD1. Per germline, CDR1 DFQATT and CDR2 SNEGSKA (reference sequence). This CDR3 spans 15 amino acids. J lost 0 bases, V lost 1 base, and 5 bases had no gene match. The CDR3 spells CSARGNRGPNYGYTF. DNA of the CDR3: TGCAGTGCTAGAGGAAACAGGGGCCCTAACTATGGCTACACCTTC.

The chain combines TRBV29-1 with TRBJ2-5; a possible D gene is TRBD2 (5 bases). The CDR3 is 12 amino acids. Germline V lookup: CDR1 SQVTM, CDR2 ANQGSEA. With 7 bases removed from V and 2 bases from J, the gap between germline ends came to 11 bases. This chain's CDR3 is CSASGIQETQYF. In DNA, the CDR3 is TGCAGCGCTTCCGGGATTCAAGAGACCCAGTACTTC.

The table lists this clonotype with many counts. The chain joins TRBV7-2 to TRBJ1-1; TRBD1 might be the D (6 bases). V dropped 4 bases and J dropped 1 base, with 13 bases sitting between them. Germline CDR1 SGHTA, CDR2 FQGNSA. The CDR3 extends over 15 amino acids. As DNA, the CDR3 is TGTGCCAGCAGCTCAACAGGGTTGTGGAACACTGAAGCTTTCTTT. The encoded protein is CASSSTGLWNTEAFF.

V and J are TRBV19 and TRBJ1-5; possible D gene TRBD1, 6 bases. V was pared by 7 bases and J by 4 bases, with 20 bases between. The CDR3 runs to 16 residues. The germline V gene encodes CDR1 LNHDA and CDR2 SQIVND (reference sequence). The DNA of the CDR3 is TGTGCCAGTATGGACCGCCGAGGGGGAGAGAATCAGCCCCAGCATTTT. As protein: CASMDRRGGENQPQHF.

This clonotype showed up just a few times. The genes are TRBV6-6 and TRBJ1-1; no clear D. Germline loops: CDR1 MNHNY, CDR2 SVGAGI (reference sequence). This CDR3 comprises 15 residues. V dropped 6 bases and J dropped 1 base, with 15 bases sitting between them. The CDR3 protein is CASSVAPGQNTEAFF. CDR3 DNA sequence: TGTGCCAGCAGCGTTGCGCCGGGCCAGAACACTGAAGCTTTCTTT.

This clonotype showed up many times. The chain joins TRBV7-6 to TRBJ1-5; no clear D gene. CDR1 and CDR2 from the germline V gene are SGHVS and FNYEAQ. V gave up 8 bases and J gave up 3 bases, with 14 bases separating them. The CDR3 is made up of 14 amino acids. CDR3 in amino acids: CASGMGSTNQPQHF. The CDR3 coding sequence is TGTGCCAGCGGCATGGGCAGTACCAATCAGCCCCAGCATTTT.

The chain joins TRBV7-2 to TRBJ2-2; perhaps TRBD1 as D (5 bases). The germline V gene encodes CDR1 SGHTA and CDR2 FQGNSA. Deletions cut 5 bases from V and 7 bases from J, with 14 bases between. CDR3 length: 14 amino acids. This CDR3 is CASSAWQGVGELFF. In DNA, the CDR3 is TGTGCCAGCAGCGCCTGGCAGGGTGTCGGGGAGCTGTTTTTT. Filled out from reference TRBV7-2 and TRBJ2-2, the complete variable domain reads GAGVSQSPSNKVTEKGKDVELRCDPISGHTALYWYRQSLGQGLEFLIYFQGNSAPDKSGLPSDRFSAERTGGSVSTLTIQRTQQEDSAVYLCASSAWQGVGELFFGEGSRLTVL.

This clonotype was counted at least ten times. V usage is TRBV7-3 and J usage is TRBJ2-2; 7 bases line up with TRBD1. J gave up 2 bases and V 5 bases, and 5 bases lay outside the gene matches. Germline V gene lookup returns CDR1 SGHTA and CDR2 FQGTGA. This CDR3 is 15 amino acids long. For the CDR3, the DNA is TGTGCCAGCAGCAAATACAGGGGAAACACCGGGGAGCTGTTTTTT. It is translated as CASSKYRGNTGELFF.

The chain employs TRBV28 and TRBJ2-1; D assignment may be TRBD1 or TRBD2 (6 bases each). The germline gives CDR1 MDHEN, CDR2 SYDVKM. The CDR3 runs 15 residues. Trimming took 7 bases from V and 3 from J, leaving 16 bases between them. This CDR3 reads CASMSTEGDYNEQFF. The CDR3 nucleotides are TGTGCCAGCATGTCCACGGAGGGGGACTACAATGAGCAGTTCTTC.

The chain combines TRBV6-1 with TRBJ2-1; 10 bases line up with TRBD2. Germline-derived CDR1 and CDR2 are MNHNS and SASEGT. This CDR3 is built from 18 residues. J lost 0 bases, V lost 7 bases, and 12 bases had no gene match. CDR3 amino acids: CASIRIAGGGSSYNEQFF. For the CDR3, the DNA is TGTGCCAGCATTCGGATAGCGGGGGGTGGAAGCTCCTACAATGAGCAGTTCTTC.

The chain has TRBV10-2 and TRBJ2-7; 7 nucleotides match TRBD2. J gave up 6 bases and V 4 bases, and 6 bases lay outside the gene matches. CDR3 size: 13 residues. The germline gives CDR1 WSHSY, CDR2 SAAADI. In DNA, the CDR3 is TGCGCCAGCAGTGCACGGGAGGAGCGCGAGCAGTACTTC. This encodes CASSAREEREQYF.

The rearrangement joins TRBV28 to TRBJ2-7; TRBD2 matches at 12 bases. CDR3 length equals 15 residues. V was pared by 6 bases and J by 7 bases, with 10 bases of the junction left unmatched. Per germline, CDR1 MDHEN and CDR2 SYDVKM. The CDR3: CASRRLAGDLGEQYF. As DNA, the CDR3 is TGTGCCAGCAGAAGACTAGCGGGGGATCTGGGGGAGCAGTACTTC.